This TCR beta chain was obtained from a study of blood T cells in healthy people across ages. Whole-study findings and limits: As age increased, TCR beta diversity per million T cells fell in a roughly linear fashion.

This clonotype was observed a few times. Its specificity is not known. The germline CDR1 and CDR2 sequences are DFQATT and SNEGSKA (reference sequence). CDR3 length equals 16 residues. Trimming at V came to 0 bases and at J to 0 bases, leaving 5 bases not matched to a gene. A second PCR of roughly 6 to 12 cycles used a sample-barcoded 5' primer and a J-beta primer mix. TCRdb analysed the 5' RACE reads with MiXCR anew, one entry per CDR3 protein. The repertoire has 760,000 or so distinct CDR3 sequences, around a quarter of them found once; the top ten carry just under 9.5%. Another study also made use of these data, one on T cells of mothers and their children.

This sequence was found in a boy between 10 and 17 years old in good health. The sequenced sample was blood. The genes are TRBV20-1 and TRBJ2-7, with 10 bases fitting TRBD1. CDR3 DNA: TGCAGTGCTAGAGATACCGGGACAGGGGCCTCCTACGAGCAGTACTTC. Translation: CSARDTGTGASYEQYF.